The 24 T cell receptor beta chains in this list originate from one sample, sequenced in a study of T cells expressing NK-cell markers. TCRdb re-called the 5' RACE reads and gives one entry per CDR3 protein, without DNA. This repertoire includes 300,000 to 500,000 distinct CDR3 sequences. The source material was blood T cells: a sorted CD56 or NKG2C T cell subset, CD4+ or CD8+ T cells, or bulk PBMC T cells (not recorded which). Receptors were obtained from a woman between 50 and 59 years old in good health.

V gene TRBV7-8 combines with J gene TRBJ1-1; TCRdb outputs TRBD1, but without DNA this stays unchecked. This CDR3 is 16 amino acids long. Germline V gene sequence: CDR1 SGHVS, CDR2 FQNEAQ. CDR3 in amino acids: CASSLRDRQMNTEAFF.

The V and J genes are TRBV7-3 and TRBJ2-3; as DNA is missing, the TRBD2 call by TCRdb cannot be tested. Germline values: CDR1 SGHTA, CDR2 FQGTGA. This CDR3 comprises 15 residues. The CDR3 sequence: CASSLWALSTDTQYF.

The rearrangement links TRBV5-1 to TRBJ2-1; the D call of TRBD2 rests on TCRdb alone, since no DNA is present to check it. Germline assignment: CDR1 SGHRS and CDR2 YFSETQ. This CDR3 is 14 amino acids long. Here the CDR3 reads CASSLTSGSDEQFF.

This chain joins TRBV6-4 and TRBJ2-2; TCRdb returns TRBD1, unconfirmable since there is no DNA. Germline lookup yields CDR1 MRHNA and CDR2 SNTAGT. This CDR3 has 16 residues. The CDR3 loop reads CASSKWGQENTGELFF.

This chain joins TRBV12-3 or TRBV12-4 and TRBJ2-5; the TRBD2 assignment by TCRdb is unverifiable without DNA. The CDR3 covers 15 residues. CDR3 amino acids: CASRPSGVGQETQYF.

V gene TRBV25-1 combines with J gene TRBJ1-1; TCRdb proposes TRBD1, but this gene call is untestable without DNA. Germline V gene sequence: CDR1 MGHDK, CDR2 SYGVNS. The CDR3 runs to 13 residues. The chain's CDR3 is CASRLGGGSEAFF.

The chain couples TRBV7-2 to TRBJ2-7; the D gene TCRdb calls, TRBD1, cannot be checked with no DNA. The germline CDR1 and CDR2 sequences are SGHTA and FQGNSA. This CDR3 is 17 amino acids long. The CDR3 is CASRTGPERDRSYEQYF.

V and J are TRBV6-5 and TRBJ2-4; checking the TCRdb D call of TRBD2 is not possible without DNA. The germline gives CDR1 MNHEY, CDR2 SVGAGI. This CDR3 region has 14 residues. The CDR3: CASTLSGSQNIQYF.

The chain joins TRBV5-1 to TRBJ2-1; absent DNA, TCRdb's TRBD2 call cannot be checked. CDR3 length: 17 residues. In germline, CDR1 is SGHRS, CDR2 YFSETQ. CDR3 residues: CASSLESLAVLSNEQFF.

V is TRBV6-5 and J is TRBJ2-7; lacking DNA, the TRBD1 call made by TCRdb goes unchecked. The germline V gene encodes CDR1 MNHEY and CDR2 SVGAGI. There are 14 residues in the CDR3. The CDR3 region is CASSYSTGIYEQYF.

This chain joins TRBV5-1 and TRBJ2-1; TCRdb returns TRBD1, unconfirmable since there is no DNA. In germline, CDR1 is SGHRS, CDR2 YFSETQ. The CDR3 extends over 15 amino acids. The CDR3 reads CASSEDPWGTNEQFF. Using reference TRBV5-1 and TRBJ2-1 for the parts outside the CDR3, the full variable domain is KAGVTQTPRYLIKTRGQQVTLSCSPISGHRSVSWYQQTPGQGLQFLFEYFSETQRNKGNFPGRFSGRQFSNSRSEMNVSTLELGDSALYLCASSEDPWGTNEQFFGPGTRLTVL.

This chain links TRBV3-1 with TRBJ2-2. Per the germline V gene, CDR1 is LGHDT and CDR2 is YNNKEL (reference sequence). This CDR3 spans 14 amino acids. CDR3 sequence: CASSQVNGGGELFF.

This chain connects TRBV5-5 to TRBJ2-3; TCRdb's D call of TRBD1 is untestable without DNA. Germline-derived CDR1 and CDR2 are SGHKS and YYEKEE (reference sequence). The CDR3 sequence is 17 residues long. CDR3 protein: CASRRSRRTTPTDTQYF. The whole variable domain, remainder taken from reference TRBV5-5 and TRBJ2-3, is DAGVTQSPTHLIKTRGQQVTLRCSPISGHKSVSWYQQVLGQGPQFIFQYYEKEERGRGNFPDRFSARQFPNYSSELNVNALLLGDSALYLCASRRSRRTTPTDTQYFGPGTRLTVL.

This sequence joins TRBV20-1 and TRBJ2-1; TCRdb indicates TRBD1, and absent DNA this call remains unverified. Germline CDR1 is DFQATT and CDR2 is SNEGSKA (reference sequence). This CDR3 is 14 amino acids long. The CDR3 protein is CSATVQGRYNEQFF.

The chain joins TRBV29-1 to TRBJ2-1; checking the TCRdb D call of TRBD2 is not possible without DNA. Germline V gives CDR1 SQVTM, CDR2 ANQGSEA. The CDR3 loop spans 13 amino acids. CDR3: CSGVTSLVGEQFF.

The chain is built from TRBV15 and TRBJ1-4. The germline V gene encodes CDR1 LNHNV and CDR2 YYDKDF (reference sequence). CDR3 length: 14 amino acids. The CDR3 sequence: CATSETGEGEKLFF.

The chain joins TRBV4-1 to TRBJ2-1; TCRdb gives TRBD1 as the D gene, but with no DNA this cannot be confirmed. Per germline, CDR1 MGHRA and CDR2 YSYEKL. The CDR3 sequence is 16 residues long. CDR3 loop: CASSQDPGIFAIEQFF.

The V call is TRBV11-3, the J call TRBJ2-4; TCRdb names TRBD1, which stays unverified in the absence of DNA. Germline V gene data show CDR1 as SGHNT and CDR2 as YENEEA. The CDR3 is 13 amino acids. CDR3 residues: CASSTYGQAIQYF.

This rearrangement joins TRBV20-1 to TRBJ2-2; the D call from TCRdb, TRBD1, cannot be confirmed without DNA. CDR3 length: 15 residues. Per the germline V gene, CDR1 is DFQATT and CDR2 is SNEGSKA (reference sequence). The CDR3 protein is CSARDADSHTGELFF.

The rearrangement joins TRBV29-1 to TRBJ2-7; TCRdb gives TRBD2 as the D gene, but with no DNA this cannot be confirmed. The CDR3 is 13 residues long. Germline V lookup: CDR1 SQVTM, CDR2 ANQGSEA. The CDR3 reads CSVGEKTGYEQYF.

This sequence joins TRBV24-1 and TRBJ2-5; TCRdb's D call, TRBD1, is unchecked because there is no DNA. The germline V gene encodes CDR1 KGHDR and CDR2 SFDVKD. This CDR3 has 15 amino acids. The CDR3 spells CATSAGVGVGETQYF.

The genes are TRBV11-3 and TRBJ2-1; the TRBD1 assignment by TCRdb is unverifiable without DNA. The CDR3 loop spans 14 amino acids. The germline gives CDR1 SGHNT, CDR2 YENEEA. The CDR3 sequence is CASLGAPTYNEQFF.

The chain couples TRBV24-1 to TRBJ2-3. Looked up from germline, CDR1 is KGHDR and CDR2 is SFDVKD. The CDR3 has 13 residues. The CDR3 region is CATSEGSTDTQYF.

CDR3 residues: CASSLVPGQPQYF. The V call is TRBV5-1, the J call TRBJ2-4; TCRdb designates TRBD1, a call that cannot be tested without DNA. Germline CDR1 SGHRS, CDR2 YFSETQ. This CDR3 comprises 13 residues.